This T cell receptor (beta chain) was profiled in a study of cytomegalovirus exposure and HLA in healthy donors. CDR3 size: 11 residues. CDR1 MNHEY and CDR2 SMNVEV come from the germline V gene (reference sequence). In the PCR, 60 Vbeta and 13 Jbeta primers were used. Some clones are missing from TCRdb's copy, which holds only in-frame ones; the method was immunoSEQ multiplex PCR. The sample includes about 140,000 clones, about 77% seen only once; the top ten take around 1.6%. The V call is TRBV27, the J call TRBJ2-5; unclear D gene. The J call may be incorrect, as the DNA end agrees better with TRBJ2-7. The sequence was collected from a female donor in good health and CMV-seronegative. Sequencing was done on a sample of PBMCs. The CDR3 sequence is CASSLLGEQYF. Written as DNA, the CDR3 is TGTGCCAGCAGTTTATTGGGCGAGCAGTACTTC.